Listed below are T cell receptor beta chains from one sample, sequenced in a study of CD8 T cells in ankylosing spondylitis. TCRdb ran MiXCR on the 5' RACE reads and lists one entry per CDR3 protein. The table shows roughly 91,000 distinct CDR3 sequences, with about 8% occurring only once. What was sequenced was blood, either unsorted or a sorted T cell fraction (not recorded which). These receptor sequences come from a male donor with ankylosing spondylitis or in good health (not recorded which). CDR3s include the opening cysteine and the closing phenylalanine or tryptophan.

v_call	j_call	cdr3_aa
TRBV10-3	TRBJ2-7	CAISESPGAAGSYEQYF
TRBV11-3	TRBJ2-2	CASSSLGGTGELFF
TRBV29-1	TRBJ2-3	CSVEDRTSGGAIDTQYF
TRBV12-3/TRBV12-4	TRBJ1-1	CASQGGLGEAFF
TRBV10-3	TRBJ2-1	CAISQGGDEQFF
TRBV5-1	TRBJ2-3	CASSGGTSGRTDTQYF
TRBV12-3/TRBV12-4	TRBJ2-1	CASSPFNEQFF
TRBV5-1	TRBJ1-5	CASSLGGQSNQPQHF
TRBV4-3	TRBJ2-4	CASSQYFNGGKNIQYF
TRBV18	TRBJ1-5	CASQGQGGDQPQHF
TRBV12-3/TRBV12-4	TRBJ1-2	CASSPSGGYGYTF
TRBV5-1	TRBJ1-1	CASSLGGRNTEAFF
TRBV6-5	TRBJ1-2	CASSYSGGGYGYTF
TRBV6-2/TRBV6-3	TRBJ1-1	CASSYSQQNTEAFF